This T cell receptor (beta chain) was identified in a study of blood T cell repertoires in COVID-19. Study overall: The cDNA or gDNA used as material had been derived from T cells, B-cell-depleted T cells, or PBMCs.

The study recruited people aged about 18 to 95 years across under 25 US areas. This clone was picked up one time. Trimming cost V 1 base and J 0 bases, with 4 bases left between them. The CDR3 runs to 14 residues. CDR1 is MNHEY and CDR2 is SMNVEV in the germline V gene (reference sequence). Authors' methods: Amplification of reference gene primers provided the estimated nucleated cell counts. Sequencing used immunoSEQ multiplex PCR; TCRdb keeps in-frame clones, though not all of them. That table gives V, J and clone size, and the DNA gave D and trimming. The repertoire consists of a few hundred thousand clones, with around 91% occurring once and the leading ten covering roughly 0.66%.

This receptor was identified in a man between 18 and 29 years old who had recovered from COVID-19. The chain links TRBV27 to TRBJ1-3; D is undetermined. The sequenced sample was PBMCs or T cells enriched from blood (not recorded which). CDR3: CASSLYYSGNTIYF. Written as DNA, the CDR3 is TGTGCCAGCAGTTTATACTACTCTGGAAACACCATATATTTT.